This T cell receptor (beta chain) was captured by sequencing in a study of CDR3 diversity in severe acne (dated by TCRdb to about 2019). Receptors were amplified or captured by PCR. Sequencing took place on an Illumina HiSeq 2000. TCRdb's own reprocessing of the public reads used fastp at Q25 and MiXCR and kept productive beta chains. Every entry covers one CDR3 protein and lists the most common genes and DNA from its rows. Across this sample there are roughly 93,000 distinct CDR3 sequences, with less than 65% seen only once. The ten most abundant clones make up approximately 10% of the sample. This clonotype was seen only once. There is no known antigen for this receptor. No base quality values were provided; no much bigger clone lies one nucleotide off. A single read makes a weak case. Via the germline V gene, CDR1 is KGHDR and CDR2 SFDVKD. There are 13 amino acids in the CDR3, from cysteine to phenylalanine inclusive. This entry keeps only the CDR3 DNA: 39 bases, framed from base 1. Clipping removes 7 bases from V and 8 bases from J, with 7 as the unmatched junction base count.

Sequencing input: blood. The chain is encoded by TRBV24-1 joined to TRBJ1-2; 9 of the junction bases match TRBD1. The clonotype comes from a male donor with severe acne vulgaris. The CDR3 sequence is CATSKRTGDGYTF. The sequenced DNA is TGTGCCACCAGCAAGAGGACAGGGGACGGCTACACCTTC.